Following are 11 T cell receptor beta chains from one sample sequenced in a study of T cells after posttransplantation cyclophosphamide. Sequencing used immunoSEQ multiplex PCR; TCRdb keeps in-frame clones, though not all of them. The table has tens of thousands of clones, over 85% seen once. Source material: PBMCs. All receptors derive from a woman aged 25 to 39 in good health and a related stem cell transplant donor.

This chain connects TRBV7-9 to TRBJ1-5, with no clear D. The CDR3 sequence is 12 residues long. V was shortened by 5 bases and J by 6 bases, with 8 bases between the two germline ends. Looked up from germline, CDR1 is SEHNR and CDR2 is FQNEAQ (reference sequence). CDR3 coding DNA: TGTGCCAGCAGCCGCGGAGGTCAGCCCCAGCATTTT. Amino acids: CASSRGGQPQHF. The full variable domain, with the rest looked up from reference TRBV7-9 and TRBJ1-5, is DTGVSQNPRHKITKRGQNVTFRCDPISEHNRLYWYRQTLGQGPEFLTYFQNEAQLEKSRLLSDRFSAERPKGSFSTLEIQRTEQGDSAMYLCASSRGGQPQHFGDGTRLSIL.

This clone was counted only a few times. The rearrangement joins TRBV4-3 to TRBJ2-1, with 13 nucleotides matching TRBD2. The V gene's germline CDR1 is LGHNA and CDR2 YSLEER. The V gene end was trimmed by 4 bases and the J gene end by 7 bases; junction bases not matched to a gene: 7. The CDR3 covers 16 residues. The CDR3 DNA is TGCGCCAGCAGCCGTGGACTAGCGGGGGCTGAGAATGAGCAGTTCTTC. Its translation is CASSRGLAGAENEQFF.

Note on this clone: No conserved phenylalanine or tryptophan ends this CDR3, so it is likely a read error. No DNA is shown, since the ends of the CDR3 on it are uncertain; the CDR3 is the one TCRdb lists. The chain carries TRBV21-1 and TRBJ1-2. TRBV21-1 constitutes a pseudogene. The CDR3 length is 10 residues, termini included. The CDR3 loop is CASSKARQTL.

Only one count was recorded for this clone. The J gene is TRBJ1-3, the V gene TRBV29-1; TRBD1 matches at 7 bases. The germline V gene has CDR1 SQVTM and CDR2 ANQGSEA. V dropped 6 bases and J dropped 0; count of bases not matched to a gene: 2. The CDR3 is 13 amino acids. The CDR3 here is CSVRTGSGNTIYF. In nucleotides, the CDR3 is TGCAGCGTGAGGACAGGCTCTGGAAACACCATATATTTT.

The chain employs TRBV7-3 and TRBJ2-1, with TRBD2 matching 8 bases. The trim removed 5 bases at V and 2 bases at J, leaving 5 bases unmatched. The CDR3 sequence is 15 residues long. Per germline, CDR1 SGHTA and CDR2 FQGTGA. The CDR3 DNA sequence: TGTGCCAGCAGCCCACGGGAGGGGCCCTACAATGAGCAGTTCTTC. Amino acid sequence: CASSPREGPYNEQFF.

The CDR3 spells CASSQEYETGAYEQYF. The DNA for the CDR3 is TGCGCCAGCAGCCAAGAATACGAGACAGGGGCCTACGAGCAGTACTTC. This chain joins TRBV4-3 and TRBJ2-7; the match to TRBD1 covers 8 bases. Per germline, CDR1 LGHNA and CDR2 YSLEER. V lost 0 bases, J lost 2 bases, and 6 bases stayed unmatched. The CDR3 runs to 16 residues.

This clone was detected only once. The chain recombines TRBV5-1 with TRBJ1-1; D might be TRBD1 (5 bases). V was pared by 3 bases and J by 6 bases, with 15 bases between. Germline CDR1 reads SGHRS; CDR2 reads YFSETQ. This CDR3 comprises 14 residues. The DNA of the CDR3 is TGCGCCAGCAGCTGGGAGGGGAAGGGTGCTGAAGCTTTCTTT. This codes for CASSWEGKGAEAFF.

V usage is TRBV19 and J usage is TRBJ1-2, with TRBD1 matching 9 bases. The CDR3 runs to 14 residues. Losses at the gene ends were 7 bases for V and 7 bases for J; bases not matched to a gene: 10. The germline V gene has CDR1 LNHDA and CDR2 SQIVND (reference sequence). CDR3 in DNA: TGTGCCAGTAATCGAAAACAGGGGGCTGCTGGCTACACCTTC. This gives the protein CASNRKQGAAGYTF.

The chain is built from TRBV7-7 and TRBJ2-1; D uncertain. Germline V CDR1 and CDR2: SSHAT, FNYEAQ (reference sequence). Trimming removed 1 base from V and 5 bases from J, with 12 bases in between. This CDR3 region has 15 residues. The CDR3 here is CASSLGKGSHNEQFF. The CDR3 DNA is TGTGCCAGCAGCTTAGGTAAAGGCAGCCACAATGAGCAGTTCTTC.

CDR3 residues: CASSHEGLAGGYEQYF. DNA for the CDR3: TGCGCCAGCAGCCATGAGGGACTAGCGGGGGGCTACGAGCAGTACTTC. The genes are TRBV4-3 and TRBJ2-7; 15 bases align to TRBD2. CDR1 LGHNA and CDR2 YSLEER come from the germline V gene. The length of the CDR3 is 16 residues. V shed 3 bases and J 3 bases; nucleotides not matched to a gene: 3.

V gene TRBV4-3 combines with J gene TRBJ2-6, with D uncertain. The CDR3 contains 16 residues. V lost 0 bases and J lost 0, with 6 bases in between. Germline V gene lookup returns CDR1 LGHNA and CDR2 YSLEER. The CDR3 reads CASSQDPDSGANVLTF. The CDR3 DNA reads TGCGCCAGCAGCCAAGATCCAGACTCTGGGGCCAACGTCCTGACTTTC.